The entry below gives a single T cell receptor beta chain sequence along with its context. Its antigen is still unknown. Germline CDR1 is MNHNY and CDR2 is SVGAGI (reference sequence). There are 14 residues in the CDR3. V gave up 5 bases and J gave up 5 bases; unmatched junction bases: 7. These data are taken from a study of lymphopenia after photon versus proton radiotherapy. Study results and caveats: Oligoclonal CD8+ Temra expansion after nadir drove photon patients' diversity drop. Survival link was tested only in deceased patients; proton benefit remains a possibility. Photon-treated patients lost naive T cells and TCR diversity; proton-treated stayed stable.

Profiled with immunoSEQ multiplex PCR; TCRdb holds only in-frame clones, not every one. The sample includes some 31,000 clones, over 75% seen only once; the top ten take 14%. The source material was peripheral blood, sampled from a patient treated with proton-based radiotherapy. The gene calls are TRBV6-6 and TRBJ2-7; 9 bases match TRBD2. The clonotype originates from a woman between 65 and 79 years old with pancreatic cancer. The CDR3 is CASSARGGFDEQYF. CDR3 DNA: TGTGCCAGCAGTGCGCGGGGGGGGTTCGACGAGCAGTACTTC.